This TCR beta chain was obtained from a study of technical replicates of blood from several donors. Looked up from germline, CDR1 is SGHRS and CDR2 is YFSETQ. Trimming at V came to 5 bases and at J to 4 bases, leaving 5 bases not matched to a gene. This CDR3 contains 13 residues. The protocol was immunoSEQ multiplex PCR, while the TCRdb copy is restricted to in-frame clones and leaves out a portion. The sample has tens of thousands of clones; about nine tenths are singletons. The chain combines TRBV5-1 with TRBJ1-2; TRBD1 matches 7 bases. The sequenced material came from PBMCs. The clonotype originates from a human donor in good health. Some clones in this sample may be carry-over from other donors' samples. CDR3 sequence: CASSLGQFYGYTF. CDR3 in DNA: TGCGCCAGCAGTCTGGGACAGTTCTATGGCTACACCTTC. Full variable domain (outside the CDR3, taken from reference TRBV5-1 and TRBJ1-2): KAGVTQTPRYLIKTRGQQVTLSCSPISGHRSVSWYQQTPGQGLQFLFEYFSETQRNKGNFPGRFSGRQFSNSRSEMNVSTLELGDSALYLCASSLGQFYGYTFGSGTRLTVV.